A selection of T cell receptor beta chains follows, all from one sample in a study of radiation and T cells in renal cell carcinoma. Produced via immunoSEQ multiplex PCR; TCRdb's table is partial and in-frame only. The table lists about 130,000 clones, approximately 90% of them singletons. Sequencing was performed on blood, taken from a patient whose treatment included radiotherapy and nephrectomy. The receptors stem from an older woman with renal cell carcinoma. CDR3s include the opening cysteine and the closing phenylalanine or tryptophan. The D gene is left open where the match is weak. Expanded clones get a size class; other rows say once, few or many, or leave the size out.

>TRBV18|-|TRBJ1-5|TRBD1
TGTGCCAGCTCTCCCGACAGGGGAAGCAATCAGCCCCAGCATTTT
CASSPDRGSNQPQHF
>TRBV10-3|-|TRBJ2-4|TRBD2
TGTGCCACTCTAGCGGGGGGGAAAAACATTCAGTACTTC
CATLAGGKNIQYF
>TRBV5-4|once|TRBJ2-2|TRBD2
TGTGCCAGCAGCCTTAGCGGGGGGCCGAACACCGGGGAGCTGTTTTTT
CASSLSGGPNTGELFF
>TRBV19|-|TRBJ1-1|-
TGTGCCAGTAGTGAGCCCCCCGCCGGCTCTGAAGCTTTCTTT
CASSEPPAGSEAFF
>TRBV19|-|TRBJ1-5|-
TGTGCCAGTAGTATTCTGGAACAGGGAGGTCAGCCCCAGCATTTT
CASSILEQGGQPQHF
>TRBV2|-|TRBJ1-5|TRBD1
TGTGCCAGCAGAGGACAGGGCAATCAGCCCCAGCATTTT
CASRGQGNQPQHF
>TRBV5-6|few|TRBJ2-7|TRBD1
TGTGCCAGCAGCTTGAGGGGGACAGCTTTCTACGAGCAGTACTTC
CASSLRGTAFYEQYF
>TRBV7-2|once|TRBJ2-1|TRBD2
TGTGCCAGCAGCTTAGGACCGGGACTACTGGGCAATGAGCAGTTCTTC
CASSLGPGLLGNEQFF
>TRBV28|-|TRBJ1-4|TRBD1
TGTGCCAGCAGTTTATCCGGACAGGGTACGGAAAAACTGTTTTTT
CASSLSGQGTEKLFF
>TRBV19|-|TRBJ1-6|TRBD1
TGTGCCAGTAAGGTGGGGACAGTTAATTCACCCCTCCACTTT
CASKVGTVNSPLHF
>TRBV5-8|once|TRBJ1-4|-
TGTGCCAGCAGCTTGGGCTGGGCCCACGGGGATGTGTTTTTT
CASSLGWAHGDVFF
>TRBV5-1|-|TRBJ2-1|-
TGCGCCAGCAGCGGAGCCTATGAGCAGTTCTTC
CASSGAYEQFF